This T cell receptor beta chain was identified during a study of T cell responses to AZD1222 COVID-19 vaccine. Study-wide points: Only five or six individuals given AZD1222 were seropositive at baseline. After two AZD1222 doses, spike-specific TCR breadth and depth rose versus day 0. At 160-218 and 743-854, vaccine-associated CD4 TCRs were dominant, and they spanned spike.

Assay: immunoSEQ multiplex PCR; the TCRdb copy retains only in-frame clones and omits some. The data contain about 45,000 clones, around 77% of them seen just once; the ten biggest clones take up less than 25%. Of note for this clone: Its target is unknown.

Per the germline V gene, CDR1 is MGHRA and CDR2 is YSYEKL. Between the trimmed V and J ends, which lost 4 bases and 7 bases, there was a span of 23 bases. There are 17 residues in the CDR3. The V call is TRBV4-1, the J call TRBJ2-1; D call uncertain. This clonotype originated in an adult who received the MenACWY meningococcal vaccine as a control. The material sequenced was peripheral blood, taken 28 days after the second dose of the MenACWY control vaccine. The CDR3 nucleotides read TGCGCCAGCAGCCGATTGATTGAGTGGCAAAGAACGAATGAGCAGTTCTTC. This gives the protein CASSRLIEWQRTNEQFF.